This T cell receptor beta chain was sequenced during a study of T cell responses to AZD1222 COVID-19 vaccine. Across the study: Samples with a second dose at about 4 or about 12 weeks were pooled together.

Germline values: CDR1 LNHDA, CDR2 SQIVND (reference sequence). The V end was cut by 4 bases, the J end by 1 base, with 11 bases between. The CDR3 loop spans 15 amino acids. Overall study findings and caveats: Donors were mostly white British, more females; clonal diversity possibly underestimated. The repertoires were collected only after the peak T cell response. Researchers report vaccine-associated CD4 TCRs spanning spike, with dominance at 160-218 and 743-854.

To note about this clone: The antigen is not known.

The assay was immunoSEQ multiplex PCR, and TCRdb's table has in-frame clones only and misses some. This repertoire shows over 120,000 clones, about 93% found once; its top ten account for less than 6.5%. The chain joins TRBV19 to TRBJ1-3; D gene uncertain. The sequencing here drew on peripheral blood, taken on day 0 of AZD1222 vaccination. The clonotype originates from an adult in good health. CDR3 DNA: TGTGCCAGTAGTAGCACAGTCGAATCTGGAAACACCATATATTTT. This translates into CASSSTVESGNTIYF.